This entry features one TCR beta chain sequence. Its cognate antigen has yet to be identified. Base-call qualities are not available, and no considerably larger clone is one nucleotide away. The donors were roughly 39 Caucasian individuals from Russia, aged about 6 to 95 years, who were systemically healthy. Around 10 milliliters of peripheral blood were drawn from each donor into EDTA-treated Vacutainer tubes. Ficoll-Paque density-gradient centrifugation was used to isolate PBMCs, with at least 7 million per sample. Trizol reagent was used to extract total RNA from PBMCs, with at least 6 micrograms per sample. Naive CD45RAhigh/CD27high T cell percentages were measured by flow cytometry on a PBMC aliquot from every donor. V and J are truncated by 5 bases and 6 bases respectively, leaving an intervening sequence of 14 bases. Sequences MGHRA (CDR1) and YSYEKL (CDR2) are obtained from the germline V gene. The CDR3 numbers 14 residues from cysteine through phenylalanine. The only DNA kept is the CDR3, 42 bases in frame from the first base.

This sample stems from a study of blood T cells in healthy people across ages (dated by TCRdb to about 2015). With regard to the full study: In model experiments, roughly one uniquely barcoded TCR beta cDNA molecule per two T cells was captured by template switching. The study measured age-related changes in TCR beta repertoire diversity using deep sequencing normalized with unique cDNA molecular identifiers. The study analyzed two additional independent replicas of 1 million unique cDNA reads from the same blood draw for two donors, one aged 18 to 29 and one aged 80 or older. The donors were split into four age groups: young (average 16 years), middle-aged (roughly 40), aged (about 62) and long-lived (roughly 86). Donors of different ages were randomly distributed across sequencing lanes to avoid experimental bias.

Libraries were built with 5' RACE. Sequencing was carried out with an Illumina HiSeq 2500. The second PCR ran for roughly 6 to 11 cycles and used a J-beta primer mix along with a sample-barcoded 5' primer. A template-switch 5' adaptor carrying 12 random nucleotides introduced a unique molecular identifier onto each TCR beta cDNA molecule. Each sample yielded at least 3 million CDR3-containing paired-end reads. First-strand cDNA was synthesized from all RNA with the Mint cDNA synthesis kit, primed by a TRBC-specific oligonucleotide. After uracil-DNA glycosylase treatment, a first 18-cycle PCR used universal primers M1SS and BC2_uni_R on all cDNA. The authors processed their data as follows. Each sample was normalized by randomly selecting 1 million high-quality reads, each carrying a distinct molecular identifier. Reads sharing molecular identifiers were discarded rather than binned into consensus sequences. MiTCR, run with a Q25 quality threshold and the strictest error-elimination algorithm, handled CDR3 identification, clonotype clustering and error correction. A nonparametric unseen species model with Euler transformation was used to estimate a lower bound on total TCR beta diversity. TCRdb reanalyzed the raw reads on its own, using fastp at Q25 for trimming and MiXCR for clone calling, and kept in-frame beta chains. When rows share a CDR3 protein, they turn into one entry using the most common DNA and genes. V and J calls and clone size were set by TCRdb, not the authors. This sample comprises fewer than 2,000,000 distinct CDR3 sequences, roughly a third of them detected only once. The top ten hold about 11% of the sample.

What the work shows at the level of the full study, not this receptor alone: Because profiling used bulk unsorted PBMCs, naive and antigen-experienced compartments could not be compared conclusively. Estimates of total diversity from one million sequenced T cells were regarded as lower bounds and underestimates. Observed TCR beta diversity per million T cells fell roughly linearly with age, and a significant reduction was already apparent by age about 43. Compared with the aged group, the long-lived group had more naive CD4+ T cells, fewer expanded clones and increased TCR diversity, a pattern suggesting age selection. A strong correlation was found between observed TCR beta diversity and the percentage of naive T cells measured by flow cytometry. Because donor CMV infection status was unknown, age-related changes in expanded clonotypes were potentially confounded.

Input material: blood. This sequence was found in a woman aged 25 to 39 in good health. Rearrangement joined TRBV4-1 to TRBJ2-1, with TRBD2 tentatively as D gene (5 bases match). The CDR3 protein: CASSGGLRSNEQFF. The nucleotide sequence is given as TGCGCCAGCAGCGGCGGGTTGCGGTCCAATGAGCAGTTCTTC.